Presented here are 2 T cell receptor beta chains from one specimen sequenced in a study of early T cells in non-severe SARS-CoV-2 infection (dated by TCRdb to the early 2020s). Libraries were built with 5' RACE. These reads were obtained on a NextSeq 500. The public sequencing data were trimmed at Q25 with fastp and processed into clonotypes with MiXCR by TCRdb, which kept only in-frame beta chains. Every distinct CDR3 protein forms one entry, paired with its most common genes and DNA. The sample contains around 50,000 distinct CDR3 sequences, about 7.8% of them found a single time. The ten biggest clones cover approximately 5% of the sample. Sequencing input: whole blood. These receptors were taken from an adult who was a healthcare worker with PCR-confirmed SARS-CoV-2 infection or an uninfected control (not recorded which).

This clonotype was detected ten times or more. This sequence joins TRBV27 and TRBJ1-1; D gene ambiguous. Per the germline V gene, CDR1 is MNHEY and CDR2 is SMNVEV (reference sequence). The V end was cut by 10 bases, the J end by 0 bases, with 9 bases between. This CDR3 is built from 12 residues. CDR3 sequence: CATGRMNTEAFF. CDR3 nucleotides: TGTGCCACCGGGCGCATGAACACTGAAGCTTTCTTT.

This clonotype was counted many times. The chain combines TRBV3-1 with TRBJ2-7, with 7 bases lining up with TRBD2. Trimming cost V 4 bases and J 5 bases; bases outside gene matches: 5. Germline V CDR1 and CDR2: LGHDT, YNNKEL (reference sequence). The CDR3 has 13 residues. CDR3 amino acids: CASSRGLVHEQYF. Here the CDR3 DNA reads TGTGCCAGCAGCCGCGGACTAGTTCACGAGCAGTACTTC.